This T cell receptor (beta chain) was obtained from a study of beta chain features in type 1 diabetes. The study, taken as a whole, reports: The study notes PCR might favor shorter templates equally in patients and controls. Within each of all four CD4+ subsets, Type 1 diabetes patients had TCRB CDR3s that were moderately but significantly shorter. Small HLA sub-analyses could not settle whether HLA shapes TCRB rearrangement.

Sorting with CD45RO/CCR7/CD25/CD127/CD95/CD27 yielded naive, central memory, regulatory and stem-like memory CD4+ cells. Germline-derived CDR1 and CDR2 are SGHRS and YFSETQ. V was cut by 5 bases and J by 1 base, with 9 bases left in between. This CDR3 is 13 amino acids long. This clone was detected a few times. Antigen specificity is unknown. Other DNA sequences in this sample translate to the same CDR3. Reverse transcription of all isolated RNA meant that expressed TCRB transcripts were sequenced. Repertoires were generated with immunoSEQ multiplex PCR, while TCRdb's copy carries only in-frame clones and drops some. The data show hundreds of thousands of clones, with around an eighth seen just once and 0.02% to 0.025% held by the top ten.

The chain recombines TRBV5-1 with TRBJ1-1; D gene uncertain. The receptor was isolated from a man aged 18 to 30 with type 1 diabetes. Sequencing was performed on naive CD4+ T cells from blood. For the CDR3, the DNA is TGCGCCAGCAGTTTACAGCAGAACACTGAAGCTTTCTTT. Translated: CASSLQQNTEAFF.